The present entry profiles one TCR beta chain with its context. Its specificity is unknown. The data derive from a study of T cells after yellow fever vaccination. Trimming removed 4 bases at V and 10 bases at J, with 15 bases between. The CDR3 contains 14 residues. Per the germline V gene, CDR1 is SGHKS and CDR2 is YYEKEE (reference sequence). TCRdb reprocessed the 5' RACE reads via MiXCR and lists one record per CDR3 protein. The table lists under 300,000 distinct CDR3 sequences, less than 8.5% of them singletons. Study findings and constraints: Once the booster was given, most primary-vaccination clones reappeared, at over 95% for CD4 and over 75% for CD8.

The sequencing here drew on CD4+ T cells sorted from PBMCs, taken 15 days after the yellow fever booster vaccination. The receptor was derived from a man aged 25 to 45 who received the YFV17D yellow fever vaccine. This chain connects TRBV5-5 to TRBJ1-6, with D perhaps TRBD1 (5 bases). CDR3 amino acids: CASSGSTRDSPLHF. As DNA, the CDR3 is TGTGCCAGCAGCGGATCGACCCGGGACTCACCCCTCCACTTT.